This T cell receptor (beta chain) was documented in a study of T cell repertoires in cytomegalovirus infection (dated by TCRdb to between 2018 and 2021). As for the study more broadly: The HLA type of each donor mattered for the analysis, because public TCR beta signatures pointed to carriage of CMV infection along with the matching HLA type.

The count of this clonotype is one. Its antigen target is currently unknown. The junction shows a germline mismatch at one end, possibly a read error. From the germline V gene, CDR1 is SGHTA and CDR2 is FQGNSA. The CDR3 runs 16 amino acids, cysteine and phenylalanine included. Only CDR3 DNA is held: 48 bases, read in frame from base 1. What the study reported, not specific to this receptor: The ex vivo response was dominated by HLA-C-restricted CMV-specific TCR beta clonotypes, and the single most frequent clonotype in two of eight donors was supplied by these HLA-C-restricted clonotypes. In both this cohort and an independent cohort of under 450 donors, the cumulative frequency of public TCR beta family members distinguished carriers of CMV infection plus the relevant HLA type.

Sequenced on an Illumina HiSeq 1500. In-frame beta chains were kept once TCRdb had trimmed the public reads at Q25 with fastp and called clones with MiXCR. Each entry is one CDR3 protein sequence, shown with its most common DNA and genes. Counted in this sample were nearly 550,000 distinct CDR3 sequences; 16% of them appeared once. The ten biggest clones cover 20% to 30% of the sample. Material for sequencing was CD8+ T cells from PBMCs. The receptor's source is a human donor in good health (CMV status not recorded). Some clones in this sample may be carry-over from other donors' samples. This sequence uses TRBV7-2 and TRBJ2-7; 7 of the junction bases match TRBD1. The nucleotides are TGTGCAAGCAGTCCCTCCGGGACAGCAAGCTCCTACGATCAGTACTTC. Translated, it reads CASSPSGTASSYDQYF.